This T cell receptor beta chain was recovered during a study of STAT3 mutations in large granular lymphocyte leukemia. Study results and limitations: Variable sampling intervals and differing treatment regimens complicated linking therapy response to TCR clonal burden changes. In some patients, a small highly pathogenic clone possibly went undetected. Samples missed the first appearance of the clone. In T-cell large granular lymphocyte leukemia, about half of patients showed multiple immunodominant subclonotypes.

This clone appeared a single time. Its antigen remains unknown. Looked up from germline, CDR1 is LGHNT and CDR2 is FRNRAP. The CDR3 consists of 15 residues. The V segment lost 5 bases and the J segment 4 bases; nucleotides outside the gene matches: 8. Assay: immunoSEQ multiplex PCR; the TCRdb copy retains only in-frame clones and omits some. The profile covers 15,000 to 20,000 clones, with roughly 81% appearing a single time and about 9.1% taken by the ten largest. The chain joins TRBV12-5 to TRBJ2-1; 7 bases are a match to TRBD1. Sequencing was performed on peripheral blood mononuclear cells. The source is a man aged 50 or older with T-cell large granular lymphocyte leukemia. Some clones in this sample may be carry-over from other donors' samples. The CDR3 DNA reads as TGTGCTAGTGGTCCCGGGACAGCAGGGTACAATGAGCAGTTCTTC. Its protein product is CASGPGTAGYNEQFF.